This T cell receptor beta chain was retrieved from a study of blood T cells in healthy people across ages. Overall study results and limits: A roughly linear age-dependent decrease characterized TCR beta diversity per million T cells.

In this sample, this clonotype turned up a few times. Its antigen is undetermined. The trim removed 1 base at V and 2 bases at J, leaving 6 bases unmatched. In germline, CDR1 is SGHRS, CDR2 YFSETQ. The CDR3 has 17 residues. A second PCR, run for about 6 to 12 cycles, used a sample-barcoded 5' primer plus a J-beta primer mix. TCRdb recomputed calls from the 5' RACE reads with MiXCR, one row per CDR3 protein. The repertoire holds approximately 1,000,000 distinct CDR3 sequences, 35% to 40% seen once, with around 13% in the top ten. The sequence was obtained from a man between 18 and 29 years old in good health. This chain links TRBV5-1 with TRBJ1-6; 7 bases align to TRBD1. Input material: blood. The CDR3 DNA reads as TGCGCCAGCAGCTTGAATGAGGGGGCCGCCTATAATTCACCCCTCCACTTT. Protein product: CASSLNEGAAYNSPLHF.